This TCR beta chain stems from a study of molecular identifiers for immune sequencing clone quantification. Study results and limitations: Jurkat TCR RNA spiked in from one cell reportedly remained identifiable amid about a million naive cells.

Only a few counts were recorded for this clonotype. Its antigen is not known. It may be a read error: a sequence one base away is much more abundant. Every naive CD8 library was made from between roughly 17,000 and 1,000,000 sorted cells with 10%, 30% or 50% RNA. When naive CD8 T cells were sorted, they were gated as CD8+CD4-CCR7+CD45RA+. TCRdb processed the PCR reads anew with MiXCR; each CDR3 protein has one entry. This table has over 55,000 distinct CDR3 sequences, 15% to 20% appearing once. The CDR3 length is 15 residues. The germline V gene encodes CDR1 SNHLY and CDR2 FYNNEI. The V end lost 5 bases, the J end lost 2 bases, and 14 bases lay between the germline ends.

The chain links TRBV2 to TRBJ2-3; D is uncertain. Source material: naive CD8+ T cells from blood, with Jurkat cell RNA spiked in. As for subset: FACS-sorted CD8+CD4-CCR7+CD45RA+ naive T cells. The origin of this receptor is a human donor in good health. Some libraries in this study had Jurkat cell RNA spiked in. The CDR3 is CASSTGKSYTDTQYF. In nucleotides, the CDR3 is TGTGCCAGCAGTACTGGCAAGAGTTACACAGATACGCAGTATTTT.